The 26 T cell receptor beta chains below all came from one sample that was sequenced in a study of read filtering for tumor transcriptome and immune sequencing (TCRdb year 2020). Instrument used: Illumina HiSeq 4000. TCR libraries were constructed from 400 ng RNA using the Immunoverse kit, and molecular barcoded adaptors covering alpha/delta and beta/gamma chains were employed. TCRdb reprocessing: public reads trimmed at Q25 with fastp, clones called with MiXCR, in-frame beta chains kept. Rows are combined by CDR3 protein, so each entry shows the most common genes and DNA. This sample holds 75,000 to 95,000 distinct CDR3 sequences; approximately 21% were observed only once. The top ten clonotypes cover about 10% of the sample. The sequenced sample was a population of CD138-negative cells sorted from bone marrow. The meaning of the sample's cell subset or site label: bone marrow mononuclear cells depleted of CD138+ plasma/myeloma cells by negative magnetic selection. Source of these receptors: a donor at least 40 years old with multiple myeloma.

V is TRBV6-5 and J is TRBJ1-5; D may be TRBD1 (6 bases). The length of the CDR3 is 14 residues. Deletions cut 5 bases from V and 9 bases from J, with 17 bases between. Germline lookup yields CDR1 MNHEY and CDR2 SVGAGI. This CDR3 is CASSARQDYRPQHF. In DNA, the CDR3 is TGTGCCAGCAGTGCCCGACAGGACTATCGGCCCCAGCATTTT.

By proportion, this clonotype is medium-sized (0.01 to 0.1%). The chain carries TRBV29-1 and TRBJ1-2; 8 nucleotides match TRBD1. From germline, CDR1 is SQVTM and CDR2 ANQGSEA. There are 14 residues in the CDR3. Losses at the gene ends were 5 bases for V and 2 bases for J; bases not matched to a gene: 7. The chain's CDR3 is CSVSPDRANYGYTF. The DNA for the CDR3 is TGCAGCGTTTCCCCGGACAGGGCGAACTATGGCTACACCTTC.

The table lists this clonotype with many counts. The J gene is TRBJ2-3, the V gene TRBV20-1; maybe TRBD1 (6 bases). Trimming took 5 bases from V and 2 from J, leaving 11 bases between them. Germline CDR1 reads DFQATT; CDR2 reads SNEGSKA (reference sequence). CDR3 length equals 13 residues. CDR3 nucleotide sequence: TGCAGTGCTCCAGGGGTAATCACAGATACGCAGTATTTT. The encoded protein is CSAPGVITDTQYF.

Remarks on this clonotype: Because the CDR3 is missing its conserved closing phenylalanine or tryptophan, this is likely a read error. This sequence joins TRBV7-6 and TRBJ1-4; D is unresolved. The CDR3 runs to 13 residues. The germline V gene has CDR1 SGHVS and CDR2 FNYEAQ. V was shortened by 10 bases and J by 7 bases, with 16 bases between the two germline ends. CDR3: CATTTQRGEKLFI. The CDR3 region has the DNA TGTGCCACCACAACTCAGCGGGGTGAAAAACTGTTTATT.

This clonotype was seen ten or more times. The chain has TRBV29-1 and TRBJ2-3; possibly TRBD1 or TRBD2 for D (6 bases each). Germline assignment: CDR1 SQVTM and CDR2 ANQGSEA. The CDR3 has 14 residues. V lost 4 bases and J lost 4, with 15 bases in between. The CDR3 loop is CSVVVRGVADTQYF. The CDR3, as DNA: TGCAGCGTTGTGGTGAGGGGGGTCGCAGATACGCAGTATTTT.

Ten or more counts support this clonotype. This chain connects TRBV28 to TRBJ1-6, with D maybe TRBD1 (6 bases). V lost 3 bases to trimming and J lost 8 bases, with 8 bases between them. Germline CDR1 is MDHEN and CDR2 is SYDVKM. This CDR3 is 13 amino acids long. As DNA, the CDR3 is TGTGCCAGCAGTTTCGACAGGTATTCACCCCTCCACTTT. Its protein is CASSFDRYSPLHF.

The chain has TRBV5-4 and TRBJ2-1; 13 positions agree with TRBD2. CDR3 length equals 16 residues. The germline gives CDR1 SGHNT, CDR2 YYREEE (reference sequence). V trimming: 5 bases; J trimming: 4 bases; junction bases outside the gene matches: 6. The CDR3: CASSQGLAGIYNEQFF. CDR3 DNA sequence: TGTGCCAGCAGTCAGGGACTAGCGGGGATATACAATGAGCAGTTCTTC.

A note on this clonotype: A read error may be the cause here, since a much bigger clone is one base away. In this CDR3 the conserved last residue, phenylalanine or tryptophan, is missing, so a read error is likely. The chain couples TRBV5-1 to TRBJ2-7, with a possible D match to TRBD2 (5 bases). Germline CDR1 SGHRS, CDR2 YFSETQ. CDR3 size: 13 residues. V lost 1 base to trimming and J lost 5 bases, with 10 bases between them. The chain's CDR3 is CASSLLRGHEQYS. The DNA of the CDR3 is TGCGCCAGCAGCTTGCTACGAGGGCACGAGCAGTACTCC.

This clonotype was seen repeatedly, ten times or more. The chain combines TRBV6-6 with TRBJ2-7; D ambiguous. The CDR3 is 12 amino acids. The V end was cut by 10 bases, the J end by 3 bases, with 13 bases between. From germline, CDR1 is MNHNY and CDR2 SVGAGI (reference sequence). The CDR3 DNA follows: TGTGCCATCGCGGACGGATTCTACGAGCAGTACTTC. Translation: CAIADGFYEQYF.

This clonotype was seen at least ten times. The CDR3 sequence: CASTFPTGASGAEAFF. In DNA, the CDR3 is TGTGCCAGCACCTTCCCGACAGGGGCATCGGGGGCTGAAGCTTTCTTT. This sequence joins TRBV28 and TRBJ1-1; the match to TRBD1 covers 8 bases. The V gene's germline CDR1 is MDHEN and CDR2 SYDVKM. V trimming: 7 bases; J trimming: 6 bases; junction bases outside the gene matches: 16. The CDR3 is 16 amino acids.

The chain couples TRBV6-2 or TRBV6-3 to TRBJ2-7; D remains unclear. V shed 4 bases and J shed 1 base, with 8 bases lying between them. CDR3 length: 13 amino acids. Per germline, CDR1 MNHEY and CDR2 SVGEGT. CDR3 residues: CASSFRRSYEQYF. CDR3 DNA sequence: TGTGCCAGCAGTTTTCGGAGATCCTACGAGCAGTACTTC.

J is TRBJ2-3 and V is TRBV20-1, with D possibly matching TRBD1 (5 bases). Per the germline V gene, CDR1 is DFQATT and CDR2 is SNEGSKA (reference sequence). The CDR3 loop spans 17 amino acids. Trimming cost V 6 bases and J 2 bases, with 24 bases left between them. In DNA, the CDR3 is TGCAGTGCCGACGCCCCACAGGAGTGGAGATACACAGATACGCAGTATTTT. Translating it yields CSADAPQEWRYTDTQYF.

The table lists this clonotype with many counts. The chain combines TRBV10-2 with TRBJ2-1; 10 nucleotides align to TRBD2. This CDR3 comprises 14 residues. CDR1 is WSHSY and CDR2 is SAAADI in the germline V gene. The V gene end was trimmed by 6 bases and the J gene end by 7 bases; junction bases not matched to a gene: 6. CDR3 DNA sequence: TGCGCCAGCAGCCCAGCGGGGGGGACGAATGAGCAGTTCTTC. Residues: CASSPAGGTNEQFF.

This clonotype has at least ten counts. This rearrangement joins TRBV12-3 or TRBV12-4 to TRBJ1-2, with D possibly being TRBD1 (6 bases). Trimming stripped 6 bases from V and 10 bases from J, with 18 bases between. The CDR3 runs 13 residues. The CDR3 DNA reads as TGTGCCAGCAGCGGGGGTACAAGGGGGTCCTACACCTTC. This sequence encodes CASSGGTRGSYTF.

The table lists this clonotype with a few counts. The genes are TRBV6-1 and TRBJ1-3; no clear D gene. The CDR3 loop spans 15 amino acids. The V gene's germline CDR1 is MNHNS and CDR2 SASEGT. V dropped 0 bases and J dropped 8 bases, with 14 bases sitting between them. CDR3 loop: CASSEAGTGGHTIYF. The CDR3, as DNA: TGTGCCAGCAGTGAAGCAGGCACCGGCGGGCACACCATATATTTT.

This clonotype showed up just a few times. This chain links TRBV29-1 with TRBJ1-2, with D unclear. Germline CDR1 and CDR2: SQVTM and ANQGSEA. The CDR3 sequence is 12 residues long. V gave up 4 bases and J gave up 8 bases, with 14 bases separating them. DNA for the CDR3: TGCAGCGTTGTAGATGGTCCATGGGGCTACACCTTC. It translates to CSVVDGPWGYTF. The full variable domain, with the rest looked up from reference TRBV29-1 and TRBJ1-2, is SAVISQKPSRDICQRGTSLTIQCQVDSQVTMMFWYRQQPGQSLTLIATANQGSEATYESGFVIDKFPISRPNLTFSTLTVSNMSPEDSSIYLCSVVDGPWGYTFGSGTRLTVV.

This clonotype showed up many times. The chain carries TRBV18 and TRBJ2-7; possible D gene TRBD1, 5 bases. CDR3 length: 14 residues. The V and J ends lost 1 base and 5 bases respectively, with 12 bases between them. Germline V gene lookup returns CDR1 KGHSH and CDR2 LQKENI. CDR3: CASSPRGHVNEQYF. Here the CDR3 DNA reads TGTGCCAGCTCACCACGAGGACATGTGAACGAGCAGTACTTC.

This clonotype appeared many times. The J gene is TRBJ2-1, the V gene TRBV11-3, with a tentative D call TRBD2 (7 bases). This CDR3 has 14 amino acids. Germline V gives CDR1 SGHNT, CDR2 YENEEA. With 4 bases removed from V and 9 bases from J, the gap between germline ends came to 16 bases. CDR3 coding DNA: TGTGCCAGCAGCTCGAGGGGGGGGGGGGCTGAGCAGTTCTTC. Protein: CASSSRGGGAEQFF.

This clonotype was counted at least ten times. The rearrangement uses TRBV7-9 and TRBJ1-4; perhaps TRBD1 as D (5 bases). The germline V and J ends were trimmed by 5 bases and 10 bases, with 20 bases remaining between them. Per the germline V gene, CDR1 is SEHNR and CDR2 is FQNEAQ (reference sequence). The CDR3 is 15 residues long. The CDR3 region has the DNA TGTGCCAGCAGCCCACCGGGACCGAGGGAGGGAAAACTGTTTTTT. This encodes CASSPPGPREGKLFF.

This chain links TRBV6-1 with TRBJ1-5, with D hard to call. Per germline, CDR1 MNHNS and CDR2 SASEGT. The CDR3 has 14 amino acids. V lost 5 bases, J lost 1 base, and 9 bases lay in between. The CDR3 here is CASSTVTSNQPQHF. The DNA of the CDR3 is TGTGCCAGCAGTACGGTAACAAGCAATCAGCCCCAGCATTTT.

This clonotype was seen repeatedly, ten times or more. The J gene is TRBJ1-1, the V gene TRBV12-2; the D call of TRBD1 is as the table states it, not checked on the DNA. TRBV12-2 corresponds to a pseudogene. The CDR3 runs to 17 residues. CDR3 sequence (DNA): TGTGCAAGTCGCACTCTCGGGCGGACAGACCCGCGGACTGAAGCTTTCTTT. Protein: CASRTLGRTDPRTEAFF.

V and J are TRBV4-1 and TRBJ1-5; possible D gene TRBD1, 5 bases. CDR3 length: 12 residues. Trimming pared 1 base from V and 9 bases from J, leaving 7 bases between. The germline gives CDR1 MGHRA, CDR2 YSYEKL. The CDR3 DNA reads TGCGCCAGCAGCCAAGGACAGAGGCCCCAGCATTTT. This encodes CASSQGQRPQHF.

This clonotype has a count of ten or more. The CDR3 region is CASTTNSRDRGRTGELFF. CDR3 DNA sequence: TGTGCCAGCACTACCAATTCACGGGACAGGGGACGGACCGGGGAGCTGTTTTTT. The chain employs TRBV2 and TRBJ2-2; 10 bases are a match to TRBD1. CDR3 size: 18 residues. Germline assignment: CDR1 SNHLY and CDR2 FYNNEI. Losses at the gene ends were 7 bases for V and 5 bases for J; bases not matched to a gene: 16.

This clonotype occurred many times. The chain carries TRBV5-1 and TRBJ2-5, with 7 bases identical to TRBD1. This CDR3 region has 14 residues. The trim removed 3 bases at V and 6 bases at J, leaving 8 bases unmatched. CDR1 is SGHRS, CDR2 YFSETQ, per germline. Here the CDR3 reads CASSSARDSKTQYF. For the CDR3, the DNA is TGCGCCAGCAGCTCCGCCCGGGACAGTAAGACCCAGTACTTC.

This clonotype was seen many times. This rearrangement joins TRBV11-2 to TRBJ1-1; no reliable D call. Germline V lookup: CDR1 SGHAT, CDR2 FQNNGV. This CDR3 region has 13 residues. Trimming removed 8 bases from V and 0 bases from J, with 10 bases in between. The DNA of the CDR3 is TGTGCCAGCCGAGAACGACTGAACACTGAAGCTTTCTTT. It codes for CASRERLNTEAFF.

This clonotype was seen a handful of times. The chain joins TRBV20-1 to TRBJ2-3; D is ambiguous. Germline V gene data show CDR1 as DFQATT and CDR2 as SNEGSKA (reference sequence). V gave up 8 bases and J gave up 1 base, with 19 bases separating them. This CDR3 has 15 amino acids. The CDR3 here is CSSLSIGDRTDTQYF. In DNA form, the CDR3 reads TGCAGTTCACTAAGTATAGGCGACCGCACAGATACGCAGTATTTT.